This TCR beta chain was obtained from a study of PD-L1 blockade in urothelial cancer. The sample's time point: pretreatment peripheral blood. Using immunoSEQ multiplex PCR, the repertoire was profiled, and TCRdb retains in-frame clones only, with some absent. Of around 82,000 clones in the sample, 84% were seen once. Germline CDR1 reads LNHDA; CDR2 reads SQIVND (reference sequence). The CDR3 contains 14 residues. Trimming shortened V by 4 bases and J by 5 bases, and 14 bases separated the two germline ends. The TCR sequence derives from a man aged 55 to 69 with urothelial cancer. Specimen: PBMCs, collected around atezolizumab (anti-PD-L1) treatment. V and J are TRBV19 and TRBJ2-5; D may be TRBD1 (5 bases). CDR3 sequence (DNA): TGTGCCAGTAGTAAGAAGGGGCCCGGGGAGACCCAGTACTTC. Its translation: CASSKKGPGETQYF.